The rows below give T cell receptor beta chains drawn from one sample of a study of blood T cell repertoires in COVID-19. Only in-frame clones appear in the TCRdb table, and some are missing; sequencing was by immunoSEQ multiplex PCR. Among about 89,000 clones listed, roughly 80% were seen once. The source material was peripheral blood. These receptors came from a human donor in a cohort sampled during active COVID-19. CDR3s include the opening cysteine and the closing phenylalanine or tryptophan. The D gene is left open where the match is weak. Size values are once, few and many counts, or a class for expanded clones, and some rows have none.

D | J | V | size | DNA | CDR3
TRBD1 | TRBJ2-1 | TRBV2 | . | TGTGCCAGCAGGGAGTCAGGGGGCTACGGTGGAACCAATGAGCAGTTCTTC | CASRESGGYGGTNEQFF
TRBD2 | TRBJ2-1 | TRBV5-1 | once | TGCGCCAGCAGCCCAACTAGCGGGCCCAATGAGCAGTTCTTC | CASSPTSGPNEQFF
. | TRBJ1-4 | TRBV15 | . | TGTGCCACCAGCAGACACACAGCAACTAATGAAAAACTGTTTTTT | CATSRHTATNEKLFF
TRBD2 | TRBJ2-1 | TRBV5-4 | . | TGTGCCAGCAGCTTGGGGGGACTAGCAGACAATGAGCAGTTCTTC | CASSLGGLADNEQFF
. | TRBJ1-5 | TRBV27 | . | TGTGCCAGCAGTTCCGGGGGACCGGGATTAAATCAGCCCCAGCATTTT | CASSSGGPGLNQPQHF
TRBD2 | TRBJ2-7 | TRBV7-2 | . | TGTGCCAGCAGCTTATGGGGCGGGACTAGCGGGAGGGAGCAGTACTTC | CASSLWGGTSGREQYF
TRBD1 | TRBJ1-2 | TRBV30 | . | TGTGCCTGGGTTGACAGGGCGGGTGGCTACACCTTC | CAWVDRAGGYTF
TRBD2 | TRBJ2-2 | TRBV7-2 | . | TGTGCCAGCAAGCTACTAGCGGGAATCGGCACCGGGGAGCTGTTTTTT | CASKLLAGIGTGELFF
TRBD1 | TRBJ2-7 | TRBV4-3 | few | TGCGCCAGCAGCCAAGAAGTCCCGGGACAGGGGGCGCGGGCCTACGAGCAGTACTTC | CASSQEVPGQGARAYEQYF
TRBD1 | TRBJ2-7 | TRBV7-9 | . | TGTGCCAGCAGCGCACGGGACAGGGGGATTGAGCAGTACTTC | CASSARDRGIEQYF
. | TRBJ1-1 | TRBV5-8 | . | TGTGCCAGCAGCTCTTCGGGACTAGGGAACACTGAAGCTTTCTTT | CASSSSGLGNTEAFF
TRBD2 | TRBJ2-1 | TRBV5-8 | . | TGTGCCAGCAGCTTGTCCCGTTGGGCGGGAGCCGCCTACAATGAGCAGTTCTTC | CASSLSRWAGAAYNEQFF
TRBD2 | TRBJ2-1 | TRBV5-4 | . | TGTGCCAGCAGCTTGGTAGGTTCTGGTCTAGCGGGAGAGAATGAGCAGTTCTTC | CASSLVGSGLAGENEQFF
. | TRBJ2-7 | TRBV6-6 | . | TGTGCCAGCAGTCGATCCGGACTCAGCTCCTACGAGCAGTACTTC | CASSRSGLSSYEQYF
TRBD1 | TRBJ1-2 | TRBV6-5 | . | TGTGCCAGCAGTCAGGAGGCAGGGGGGTATGGCTACACCTTC | CASSQEAGGYGYTF
TRBD2 | TRBJ2-7 | TRBV7-8 | . | TGTGCCAGCAGCCCGAGGACTAGCGGACCCTACGAGCAGTACTTC | CASSPRTSGPYEQYF
. | TRBJ1-6 | TRBV4-3 | . | TGCGCCAGCAGCCAGTACCTCGAAGGGGGTTCACCCCTCCACTTT | CASSQYLEGGSPLHF
TRBD1 | TRBJ1-2 | TRBV30 | . | TGTGCCTGGGACAGGGGGCTTTACGAAACTTATGGCTACACCTTC | CAWDRGLYETYGYTF
TRBD2 | TRBJ2-2 | TRBV4-1 | once | TGCGCCAGCAGCGAAGGGACTAGCGGGAGACGTTACACCGGGGAGCTGTTTTTT | CASSEGTSGRRYTGELFF
. | TRBJ2-2 | TRBV4-3 | . | TGCGCCAGCAGCCGAGAAGGGGGGGAGGTCGGGGAGCTGTTTTTT | CASSREGGEVGELFF
TRBD1 | TRBJ2-1 | TRBV3-1/TRBV3-2 | . | TGTGCCAGCAGCCAGACCACGACAGGGCGGCTTACTAAAAATGAGCAGTTCTTC | CASSQTTTGRLTKNEQFF
TRBD2 | TRBJ2-2 | TRBV28 | . | TGTGCCAGCAGTTTAGCGGGAGCGAACACCGGGGAGCTGTTTTTT | CASSLAGANTGELFF
TRBD2 | TRBJ2-7 | TRBV28 | . | TGTGCCAGCAGTTCTTGGTCTAGCGGGAGTGGGTCCTACGAGCAGTACTTC | CASSSWSSGSGSYEQYF
TRBD1 | TRBJ1-5 | TRBV19 | . | TGTGCCAGCCTTTCGCCCGGGACAGGACAACAGCCCCAGCATTTT | CASLSPGTGQQPQHF
TRBD2 | TRBJ2-1 | TRBV6-5 | . | TGTGCCAGCAGTTACGTAACCCCTAGCGGGGAGGAGCAGTTCTTC | CASSYVTPSGEEQFF
. | TRBJ2-7 | TRBV10-3 | few | TGTGCCATCAGTGCCGGGGGCGAGCAGTACTTC | CAISAGGEQYF
. | TRBJ1-1 | TRBV27 | . | TGTGCCAGCAGCCCGACAGCGTTGAACACTGAAGCTTTCTTT | CASSPTALNTEAFF
. | TRBJ2-3 | TRBV4-2 | . | TGTGCCAGCAGCCAAGATGCGGACTCTAGCACAGATACGCAGTATTTT | CASSQDADSSTDTQYF
. | TRBJ2-7 | TRBV7-8 | . | TGTGCCAGCAGCGTAGAGGGGGAGCAGTACTTC | CASSVEGEQYF
TRBD2 | TRBJ2-7 | TRBV7-2 | . | TGTGCCAGCAGCTTTTTTAGCGGGGGAACCTACGAGCAGTACTTC | CASSFFSGGTYEQYF
. | TRBJ1-5 | TRBV28 | . | TGTGCCAGCAGTTTAGTCCAGGGGTCCATTAGCAATCAGCCCCAGCATTTT | CASSLVQGSISNQPQHF
TRBD2 | TRBJ2-7 | TRBV4-3 | . | TGCGCCAGCAGCCAAGTTTTGGGACTAGGATCCAACGAGCAGTACTTC | CASSQVLGLGSNEQYF
. | TRBJ2-1 | TRBV4-2 | . | TGTGCCAGCAGCTTGGCCAACAGCCCCGACAATGAGCAGTTCTTC | CASSLANSPDNEQFF
. | TRBJ2-1 | TRBV2 | . | TGTGCCAGCAGTGAAGCGAGCGCGTTCCCCTACAATGAGCAGTTCTTC | CASSEASAFPYNEQFF
TRBD2 | TRBJ2-1 | TRBV9 | . | TGTGCCAGCAGCGAGGGACTAGCGGGGAGCTCCTACAATGAGCAGTTCTTC | CASSEGLAGSSYNEQFF